This T cell receptor beta chain was captured by sequencing in a study of CD8+CD57+ T cells in acquired aplastic anemia. Ten or more counts support this clonotype. The germline gives CDR1 SGHRS, CDR2 YFSETQ. V dropped 4 bases and J dropped 4; count of bases not matched to a gene: 7. The CDR3 sequence is 15 residues long. Only patients with CD8+CD57+ cell expansion on flow cytometry were chosen for sequencing. The TCR beta profiling, which covered VDJ combination and CDR3 sequence, was carried out using genomic DNA as the template. TCRdb independently ran MiXCR on the reads; one entry per CDR3 protein. This table holds about 160,000 distinct CDR3 sequences, around 50% found once.

The TCR sequence derives from a human donor with aplastic anemia. Material for sequencing was sorted CD4+, CD8+, or CD8+CD57+ T cells (not recorded which) from PBMCs. This chain connects TRBV5-1 to TRBJ1-1; 10 bases align to TRBD1. CDR3 protein: CASSPKGQGSTEAFF. CDR3 bases: TGCGCCAGCAGCCCAAAGGGACAGGGGAGCACTGAAGCTTTCTTT.